What follows is one T cell receptor beta chain and its context. This specimen belongs to a study of blood T cell repertoires in COVID-19. Study information: Samples taken during acute and convalescent COVID-19 were collected in the United States, Italy and Spain.

The germline CDR1 and CDR2 sequences are GTSNPN and SVGIG (reference sequence). Trimming stripped 2 bases from V and 9 bases from J, with 20 bases between. The CDR3 spans 16 residues. Method: immunoSEQ multiplex PCR; TCRdb's copy keeps in-frame clones and lacks some. The sample carries about 200,000 clones, roughly 75% recorded once. This chain uses TRBV30 with TRBJ1-6; D not resolved. The sequenced material came from peripheral blood. The sequence was obtained from a woman aged 70-85 years with acute or convalescent COVID-19. Here the CDR3 DNA reads TGTGCCTGGAGTTCATCCCCCGCCGGGTCGGGTTCACCCCTCCACTTT. Translating gives CAWSSSPAGSGSPLHF.